This TCR beta chain was recorded in a study of vaccination and CD4 T cells after COVID-19. Germline values: CDR1 LNHNV, CDR2 YYDKDF (reference sequence). V lost 0 bases, J lost 3 bases, and 11 bases lay in between. The CDR3 length is 15 residues. Treatment reported: approximately 10-day PBMC culture with coronavirus spike peptide pools or control peptides (ViraFEST assay). This clonotype was seen only a few times. Its antigen remains unidentified. CD4+ T cells that had been cultured provided DNA sequenced with the Oncomine TCR Beta short-read assay. Each CDR3 protein is one row after TCRdb ran MiXCR on the PCR reads. The sample records about 9,200 distinct CDR3 sequences, 60% being singletons.

The receptor's source is a human donor with COVID-19. The chain has TRBV15 and TRBJ2-5; D is undetermined. This specimen consisted of cultured CD4+ T cells from blood, obtained after SARS-CoV-2 vaccination. The CDR3 reads CATSRDGRGEETQYF. The CDR3 DNA sequence: TGTGCCACCAGCAGAGATGGTCGTGGCGAAGAGACCCAGTACTTC.